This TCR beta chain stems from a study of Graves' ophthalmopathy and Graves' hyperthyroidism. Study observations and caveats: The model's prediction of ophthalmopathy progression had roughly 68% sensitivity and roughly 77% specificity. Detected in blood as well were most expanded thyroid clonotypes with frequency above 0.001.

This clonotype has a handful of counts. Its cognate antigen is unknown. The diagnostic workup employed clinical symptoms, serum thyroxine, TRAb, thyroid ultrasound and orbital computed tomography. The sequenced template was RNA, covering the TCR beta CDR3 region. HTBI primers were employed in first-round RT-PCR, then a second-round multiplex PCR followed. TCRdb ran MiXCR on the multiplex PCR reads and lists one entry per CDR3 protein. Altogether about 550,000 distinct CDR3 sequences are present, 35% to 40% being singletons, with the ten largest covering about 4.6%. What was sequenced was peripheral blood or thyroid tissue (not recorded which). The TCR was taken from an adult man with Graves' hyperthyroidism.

CDR3 residues: CASSLWGQTVNTEAFF. In nucleotides, the CDR3 is TGTGCCAGCAGCTTGTGGGGCCAAACAGTCAACACTGAAGCTTTCTTT. The gene calls are TRBV5-8 and TRBJ1-1; a possible D gene is TRBD1 (5 bases). Per germline, CDR1 SGHTS and CDR2 YDEGEE. The CDR3 runs 16 residues. Trimming cost V 1 base and J 2 bases, with 15 bases left between them.